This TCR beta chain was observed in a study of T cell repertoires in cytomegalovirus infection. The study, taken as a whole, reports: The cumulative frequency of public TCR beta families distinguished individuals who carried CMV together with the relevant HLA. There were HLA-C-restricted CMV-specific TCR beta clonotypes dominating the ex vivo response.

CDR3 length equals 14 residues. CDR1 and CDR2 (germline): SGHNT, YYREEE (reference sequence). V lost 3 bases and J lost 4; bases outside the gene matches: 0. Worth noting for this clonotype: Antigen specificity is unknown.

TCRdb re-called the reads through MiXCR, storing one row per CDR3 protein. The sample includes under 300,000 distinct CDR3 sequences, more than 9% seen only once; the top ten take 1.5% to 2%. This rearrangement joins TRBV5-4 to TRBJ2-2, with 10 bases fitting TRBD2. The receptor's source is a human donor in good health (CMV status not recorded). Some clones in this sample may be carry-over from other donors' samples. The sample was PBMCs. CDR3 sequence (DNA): TGTGCCAGCAGCTCTAGCGGGAGCACCGGGGAGCTGTTTTTT. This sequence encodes CASSSSGSTGELFF.